These 27 T cell receptor beta chains came from one sample sequenced in a study of preoperative IRX-2 immunotherapy in early breast cancer. The data were produced by immunoSEQ multiplex PCR, yet TCRdb's version contains in-frame clones alone and is incomplete. The sample includes tens of thousands of clones, about 81% seen only once; the top ten take approximately 1.3%. The sample's treatment: preoperative locoregional IRX-2 cytokine immunotherapy. The specimen was lymph node tissue, collected after IRX-2 immunotherapy. All receptors derive from a human donor with breast cancer.

The V and J genes are TRBV30 and TRBJ2-7; D perhaps matches TRBD2 (7 bases). The CDR3 loop spans 13 amino acids. The germline V and J ends were trimmed by 0 bases and 5 bases, with 11 bases remaining between them. The germline V gene encodes CDR1 GTSNPN and CDR2 SVGIG (reference sequence). CDR3 nucleotide sequence: TGTGCCTGGAGTGTAAGGGGGGGTAACGAGCAGTACTTC. Translation gives CAWSVRGGNEQYF.

In DNA, the CDR3 is TGTGCCAGCGCTCTCAGGGGCGTATTGACTGAAGCTTTCTTT. Protein product: CASALRGVLTEAFF. The V and J genes are TRBV6-8 and TRBJ1-1, with a weak D call TRBD1 (6 bases). The germline V gene has CDR1 MNHGY and CDR2 SAAAGT. This CDR3 is built from 14 residues. V lost 8 bases, J lost 5 bases, and 18 bases lay in between.

A few counts support this clone. The chain has TRBV18 and TRBJ2-7, with D tentatively TRBD1 (6 bases). This CDR3 has 14 amino acids. Germline V gene sequence: CDR1 KGHSH, CDR2 LQKENI. V dropped 5 bases and J dropped 2 bases, with 13 bases sitting between them. The CDR3 nucleotides read TGTGCCAGCTCAAACAGGGTTCCCCCCTACGAGCAGTACTTC. Its protein is CASSNRVPPYEQYF.

DNA for the CDR3: TGTGCCAGCTCACCTGGACAGGCCAATGAGCAGTTCTTC. Its protein is CASSPGQANEQFF. J is TRBJ2-1 and V is TRBV18, with TRBD1 matching over 7 bases. Germline trimming cut 3 bases from V and 6 bases from J; bases unmatched to any gene: 2. Germline values: CDR1 KGHSH, CDR2 LQKENI. The CDR3 sequence is 13 residues long.

This CDR3 reads CASSFGSMTTNEKLFF. The DNA of the CDR3 is TGTGCCAGCAGCTTCGGGTCAATGACAACTAATGAAAAACTGTTTTTT. The rearrangement links TRBV6-8 to TRBJ1-4, with D unclear. The CDR3 loop spans 16 amino acids. V lost 6 bases to trimming and J lost 0 bases, with 14 bases between them. Looked up from germline, CDR1 is MNHGY and CDR2 is SAAAGT.

The gene calls are TRBV19 and TRBJ2-3; D remains unclear. The CDR3 length is 15 residues. Per germline, CDR1 LNHDA and CDR2 SQIVND (reference sequence). Between the trimmed V and J ends, which lost 7 bases and 2 bases, there was a span of 16 bases. The CDR3 sequence: CASTSRRGVTDTQYF. The CDR3 DNA reads TGTGCCAGTACTTCACGCCGTGGGGTCACAGATACGCAGTATTTT.

The chain employs TRBV7-7 and TRBJ2-6; D call uncertain. V dropped 5 bases and J dropped 0 bases, with 11 bases sitting between them. The germline V gene encodes CDR1 SSHAT and CDR2 FNYEAQ (reference sequence). The length of the CDR3 is 16 residues. CDR3 nucleotides: TGTGCCAGCAGCGCAAGACGGAACTCTGGGGCCAACGTCCTGACTTTC. This translates into CASSARRNSGANVLTF.

The chain joins TRBV19 to TRBJ1-6, with 7 nucleotides matching TRBD1. The CDR3 is 14 residues long. Germline V CDR1 and CDR2: LNHDA, SQIVND (reference sequence). V gave up 7 bases and J gave up 6 bases; unmatched junction bases: 6. CDR3 bases: TGTGCCAGTAAACAGGGGATAGGTAATTCACCCCTCCACTTT. Protein sequence: CASKQGIGNSPLHF. Full variable domain (remainder filled in from reference TRBV19 and TRBJ1-6): DGGITQSPKYLFRKEGQNVTLSCEQNLNHDAMYWYRQDPGQGLRLIYYSQIVNDFQKGDIAEGYSVSREKKESFPLTVTSAQKNPTAFYLCASKQGIGNSPLHFGNGTRLTVT.

Comments on this clone: Sequence at one end of the junction differs from germline and may be a read error. The rearrangement uses TRBV12-5 and TRBJ1-5; TRBD1 agrees at 7 bases. Germline assignment: CDR1 LGHNT and CDR2 FRNRAP. The CDR3 has 14 residues. CDR3 amino acids: CASNAQGTGVKMDF. CDR3 bases: TGTGCCAGCAATGCCCAGGGTACAGGGGTGAAAATGGATTTT.

This chain connects TRBV11-3 to TRBJ1-1; tentatively, D is TRBD1 (6 bases). Germline lookup yields CDR1 SGHNT and CDR2 YENEEA. The CDR3 contains 14 residues. The V end lost 5 bases, the J end lost 5 bases, and 15 bases lay between the germline ends. The CDR3 region is CASSPGHLGTEAFF. DNA of the CDR3: TGTGCCAGCAGCCCGGGACACCTGGGAACTGAAGCTTTCTTT.

The J gene is TRBJ2-5, the V gene TRBV28; TRBD1 is a possible D gene (6 bases). CDR3 length equals 19 residues. The germline V gene has CDR1 MDHEN and CDR2 SYDVKM. V lost 4 bases and J lost 3, with 27 bases in between. CDR3 amino acids: CASSSGRATGRRGKETQYF. CDR3 bases: TGTGCCAGCAGTTCCGGGCGAGCGACAGGCCGAAGGGGAAAAGAGACCCAGTACTTC.

The gene calls are TRBV19 and TRBJ1-5, with TRBD1 matching over 11 bases. V dropped 2 bases and J dropped 0; count of bases not matched to a gene: 9. CDR3 length: 19 amino acids. The germline V gene has CDR1 LNHDA and CDR2 SQIVND (reference sequence). CDR3: CASSIQGQGAAYSNQPQHF. Here the CDR3 DNA reads TGTGCCAGTAGTATACAAGGACAGGGGGCGGCCTATAGCAATCAGCCCCAGCATTTT.

The chain links TRBV6-7 to TRBJ2-5; 10 nucleotides agree with TRBD2. TRBV6-7 is marked as an open reading frame, function uncertain. The CDR3 covers 14 residues. With V trimmed by 10 bases and J by 4 bases, 9 bases remained unmatched. The CDR3 sequence: CATWASGGLETQYF. The CDR3 nucleotides read TGTGCCACCTGGGCTAGCGGGGGTTTAGAGACCCAGTACTTC.

V gene TRBV1 combines with J gene TRBJ2-2. TRBV1 is a recognized pseudogene. The CDR3 runs to 16 residues. The CDR3 protein is CASSQGGTANTGELFF. The CDR3 DNA is TGCGCCAGCAGCCAAGGTGGGACGGCGAACACCGGGGAGCTGTTTTTT.

Turning to this clone: One end of the junction varies from germline; a read error may be responsible. The chain links TRBV30 to TRBJ2-7; 7 bases align to TRBD2. CDR3 length: 13 residues. The germline V gene has CDR1 GTSNPN and CDR2 SVGIG (reference sequence). The CDR3 coding sequence is TGTGCCTGGAGTCCATGGGGGGACTACAAGCAGTACTTC. This gives the protein CAWSPWGDYKQYF.

The gene calls are TRBV19 and TRBJ1-6, with D hard to call. Trimming took off 3 bases at V and 10 bases at J, with 13 bases between the two ends. This CDR3 has 14 amino acids. Germline values: CDR1 LNHDA, CDR2 SQIVND (reference sequence). Here the CDR3 DNA reads TGTGCCAGTAGTATTGCGGTGCTCCACTCACCCCTCCACTTT. Its translation: CASSIAVLHSPLHF.

The gene calls are TRBV19 and TRBJ1-1; 8 bases match TRBD1. The V and J ends lost 5 bases and 1 base, in that order; junction bases with no gene match: 6. There are 15 residues in the CDR3. Germline V CDR1 and CDR2: LNHDA, SQIVND (reference sequence). This CDR3 is CASSPAGTGNTEAFF. The DNA of the CDR3 is TGTGCCAGTAGTCCGGCCGGGACAGGGAACACTGAAGCTTTCTTT. The entire variable domain, with the rest obtained from reference TRBV19 and TRBJ1-1, is as follows: DGGITQSPKYLFRKEGQNVTLSCEQNLNHDAMYWYRQDPGQGLRLIYYSQIVNDFQKGDIAEGYSVSREKKESFPLTVTSAQKNPTAFYLCASSPAGTGNTEAFFGQGTRLTVV.

The chain links TRBV14 to TRBJ2-7; D may be TRBD2 (6 bases). Trimming removed 1 base at V and 10 bases at J, with 14 bases between. The CDR3 is made up of 13 amino acids. Germline V gene sequence: CDR1 SGHDN, CDR2 FVKESK. The CDR3 nucleotides read TGTGCCAGCAGCCAAGTGGGACTCCAAGCCCAGTACTTC. Translation gives CASSQVGLQAQYF.

The CDR3 DNA follows: TGTGCCATCAGCACTAGCGGGGGAATAGGGAATGAGCAGTTCTTC. This codes for CAISTSGGIGNEQFF. The V call is TRBV6-8, the J call TRBJ2-1; 11 bases fit TRBD2. Unmatched junction bases numbered 12, after V lost 10 bases and J lost 7 bases. CDR1 is MNHGY and CDR2 is SAAAGT in the germline V gene. The CDR3 is 15 residues long.

CDR3 bases: TGTGCCAGCGTTCTCGGGGGGCCGAACACCGGGGAGCTGTTTTTT. Translated, it gives CASVLGGPNTGELFF. The chain has TRBV12-5 and TRBJ2-2; TRBD2 is a possible D gene (7 bases). Germline assignment: CDR1 LGHNT and CDR2 FRNRAP. CDR3 length: 15 residues. Full variable domain (outside the CDR3, taken from reference TRBV12-5 and TRBJ2-2): DARVTQTPRHKVTEMGQEVTMRCQPILGHNTVFWYRQTMMQGLELLAYFRNRAPLDDSGMPKDRFSAEMPDATLATLKIQPSEPRDSAVYFCASVLGGPNTGELFFGEGSRLTVL.

This clone was seen only once. In DNA form, the CDR3 reads TGTGCCTGGTGGTGGGGAGACCCGAACACTGAAGCTTTCTTT. Its protein is CAWWWGDPNTEAFF. V and J are TRBV30 and TRBJ1-1; D is uncertain. Germline CDR1 and CDR2: GTSNPN and SVGIG (reference sequence). The length of the CDR3 is 14 residues. V was shortened by 5 bases and J by 1 base, with 14 bases between the two germline ends.

The chain employs TRBV19 and TRBJ1-3; 7 nucleotides align to TRBD1. V was pared by 4 bases and J by 8 bases, with 5 bases of the junction left unmatched. CDR1 is LNHDA, CDR2 SQIVND, per germline (reference sequence). The CDR3 is 13 residues long. In DNA form, the CDR3 reads TGTGCCAGTAGTACGACAGGGATGCACACCATATATTTT. This encodes CASSTTGMHTIYF.

The V gene is TRBV2, the J gene TRBJ1-5; the D gene is possibly TRBD1 (5 bases). Germline CDR1 SNHLY, CDR2 FYNNEI. This CDR3 contains 15 residues. V was cut by 6 bases and J by 2 bases, with 14 bases left in between. CDR3 protein: CASRTGTLGNQPQHF. Here the CDR3 DNA reads TGTGCCAGCAGAACCGGGACTCTGGGCAATCAGCCCCAGCATTTT.

The V gene is TRBV6-8, the J gene TRBJ2-5; no definite D call. Trimming left V 7 bases short and J 5 bases short, with 17 bases between. Germline CDR1 reads MNHGY; CDR2 reads SAAAGT. The CDR3 runs to 14 residues. CDR3 in amino acids: CASTRTFYMETQYF. The CDR3 DNA reads TGTGCCAGCACCCGAACCTTCTACATGGAGACCCAGTACTTC.

Written as DNA, the CDR3 is TGTGCAAGTCGCCCCCTACAGGGGGCCAACACTGAAGCTTTCTTT. The encoded protein is CASRPLQGANTEAFF. The chain couples TRBV12-2 to TRBJ1-1; the D segment call TRBD1 is taken from the table without a DNA check. TRBV12-2 is noted as a pseudogene. The CDR3 is 15 amino acids.

About this clone itself: One end of the junction fails to match germline, which may point to a read error. The V call is TRBV5-1, the J call TRBJ1-1, with 8 bases that match TRBD1. Germline V gene sequence: CDR1 SGHRS, CDR2 YFSETQ. The CDR3 is made up of 14 amino acids. The CDR3 nucleotides are TGCGCCAGTAGCTTGGGACAGGCGAACACTGAAGCTTTCTTT. This translates into CASSLGQANTEAFF.

The chain links TRBV19 to TRBJ1-3, with unresolved D. The CDR3 is made up of 14 amino acids. V lost 3 bases and J lost 0, with 6 bases in between. Looked up from germline, CDR1 is LNHDA and CDR2 is SQIVND (reference sequence). DNA for the CDR3: TGTGCCAGTAGTATTGTCGTCTCTGGAAACACCATATATTTT. Translation gives CASSIVVSGNTIYF. Variable domain in full (rest from reference TRBV19 and TRBJ1-3): DGGITQSPKYLFRKEGQNVTLSCEQNLNHDAMYWYRQDPGQGLRLIYYSQIVNDFQKGDIAEGYSVSREKKESFPLTVTSAQKNPTAFYLCASSIVVSGNTIYFGEGSWLTVV.